The present TCR beta chain was sequenced within a study of T cells after yellow fever vaccination. For the study at large: For low cell numbers, libraries were made with SMART-Seq v4 Ultra Low Input.

Ten or more counts support this clonotype. TCRdb independently ran MiXCR on the 5' RACE reads; one entry per CDR3 protein. The table shows roughly 310,000 distinct CDR3 sequences, with around 3.9% occurring only once. CDR1 is LGHNA and CDR2 is YNFKEQ in the germline V gene. The germline V and J ends were trimmed by 3 bases and 5 bases, with 5 bases remaining between them. The length of the CDR3 is 12 residues. The sequencing here drew on PBMCs, taken on the day of the yellow fever booster vaccination. The sequence was obtained from a man aged 18 to 35 who received the YFV17D yellow fever vaccine. This rearrangement joins TRBV4-2 to TRBJ1-5; D uncertain. CDR3 DNA sequence: TGTGCCAGCAGCCAGGGCGATCAGCCCCAGCATTTT. Protein: CASSQGDQPQHF.